This T cell receptor beta chain came from a study of control samples from healthy donors and cancer patients. Sequencing was performed with immunoSEQ multiplex PCR; in TCRdb, only in-frame clones are kept and a portion is missing. The sample has about 9,700 clones, approximately 91% seen once; the top ten hold 20% to 25%. Looked up from germline, CDR1 is MNHEY and CDR2 is SVGAGI. This CDR3 has 13 amino acids. Trimming removed 10 bases from V and 3 bases from J; junction bases left unmatched: 4. The sample comprised PBMCs. The chain couples TRBV6-5 to TRBJ1-1; 11 bases fit TRBD1. The sequence came from a man between 60 and 70 years old with colorectal cancer. The CDR3 DNA reads TGTGCCACCGGACAGGGGGCTTACACTGAAGCTTTCTTT. Encoded protein: CATGQGAYTEAFF.